The rows below give T cell receptor beta chains drawn from one sample of a study of shared clonotypes between healthy human individuals. Produced via immunoSEQ multiplex PCR; TCRdb's table is partial and in-frame only. The sample shows roughly 2 million clones, 85% to 95% of them seen only once. The sequenced sample consisted of naive CD4+ T cells sorted from blood. The receptors originated from a man aged 18 to 29 in good health. Each CDR3 is given with its conserved first and last residue. A D gene is named only where the DNA matches it firmly. Clone size, where shown, is once, few, many, or a class for clones that have expanded.

D gene,V gene,J gene,clone size,CDR3 protein,CDR3 DNA
-,TRBV6-1,TRBJ2-5,-,CASSEVALTQYF,TGTGCCAGCAGTGAAGTGGCGCTGACCCAGTACTTC
-,TRBV6-5,TRBJ2-7,once,CASSYRDRRPEQYF,TGTGCCAGCAGTTACCGGGACCGAAGACCCGAGCAGTACTTC
TRBD1,TRBV4-1,TRBJ2-3,-,CASSFSPGQGTDTQYF,TGCGCCAGCAGCTTTAGTCCGGGACAGGGCACAGATACGCAGTATTTT
TRBD1,TRBV6-5,TRBJ1-5,once,CASSRTGKGNQPQHF,TGTGCCAGCAGCAGGACAGGAAAAGGCAATCAGCCCCAGCATTTT
-,TRBV21-1,TRBJ1-1,-,CASSKGIGQGWNTEAFF,TGTGCCAGCAGCAAAGGGATCGGACAGGGGTGGAACACTGAAGCTTTCTTT
TRBD1,TRBV6-4,TRBJ1-5,-,CASSDPKGQIQPQHF,TGTGCCAGCAGTGACCCCAAGGGACAGATTCAGCCCCAGCATTTT
-,TRBV5-6,TRBJ2-5,-,CASSSPGGETQYF,TGTGCCAGCAGCTCCCCGGGTGGGGAGACCCAGTACTTC
TRBD1,TRBV10-3,TRBJ1-5,-,CAIRNRGDQPQHF,TGTGCCATCAGGAACAGGGGTGATCAGCCCCAGCATTTT
-,TRBV11-2,TRBJ2-7,-,CASSSPGQGRINEQYF,TGTGCCAGCAGCTCCCCGGGTCAGGGTAGAATAAACGAGCAGTACTTC
TRBD2,TRBV6-1,TRBJ2-5,-,CASSTSGKETQYF,TGTGCCAGCAGCACTAGCGGAAAGGAGACCCAGTACTTC
-,TRBV7-2,TRBJ1-1,-,CASSWGAMNTEAFF,TGTGCCAGCAGTTGGGGGGCCATGAACACTGAAGCTTTCTTT
-,TRBV11-2,TRBJ2-5,-,CASSLFVYYGSETQYF,TGTGCCAGCAGCTTATTTGTCTATTATGGGAGCGAGACCCAGTACTTC
TRBD1,TRBV4-1,TRBJ1-5,-,CASSQDPGQGRQPQHF,TGCGCCAGCAGCCAAGATCCCGGACAGGGGCGTCAGCCCCAGCATTTT
-,TRBV10-2,TRBJ2-1,-,CASSESGQANEQFF,TGCGCCAGCAGTGAGTCGGGTCAAGCAAATGAGCAGTTCTTC
-,TRBV7-2,TRBJ2-1,-,CASSPSLQYNEQFF,TGTGCCAGCAGCCCAAGTCTCCAGTACAATGAGCAGTTCTTC
-,TRBV5-3,TRBJ2-7,-,CARSLGREQYF,TGTGCCAGAAGCTTGGGTCGCGAGCAGTACTTC
-,TRBV29-1,TRBJ2-6,-,CSVETGSGANVLTF,TGCAGCGTTGAGACGGGCTCTGGGGCCAACGTCCTGACTTTC